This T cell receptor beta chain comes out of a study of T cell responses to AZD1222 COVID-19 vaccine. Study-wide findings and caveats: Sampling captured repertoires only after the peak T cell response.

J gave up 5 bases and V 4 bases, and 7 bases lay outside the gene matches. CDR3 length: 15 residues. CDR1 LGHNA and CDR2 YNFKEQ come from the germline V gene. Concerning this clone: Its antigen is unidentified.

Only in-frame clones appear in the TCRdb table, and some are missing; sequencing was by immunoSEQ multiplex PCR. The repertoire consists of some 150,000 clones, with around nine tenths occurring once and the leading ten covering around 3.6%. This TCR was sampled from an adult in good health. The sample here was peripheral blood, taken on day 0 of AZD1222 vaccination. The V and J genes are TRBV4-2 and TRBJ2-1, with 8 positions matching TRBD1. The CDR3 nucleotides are TGTGCCAGCAGCCGAGTGGACAGGGATAACAATGAGCAGTTCTTC. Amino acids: CASSRVDRDNNEQFF.